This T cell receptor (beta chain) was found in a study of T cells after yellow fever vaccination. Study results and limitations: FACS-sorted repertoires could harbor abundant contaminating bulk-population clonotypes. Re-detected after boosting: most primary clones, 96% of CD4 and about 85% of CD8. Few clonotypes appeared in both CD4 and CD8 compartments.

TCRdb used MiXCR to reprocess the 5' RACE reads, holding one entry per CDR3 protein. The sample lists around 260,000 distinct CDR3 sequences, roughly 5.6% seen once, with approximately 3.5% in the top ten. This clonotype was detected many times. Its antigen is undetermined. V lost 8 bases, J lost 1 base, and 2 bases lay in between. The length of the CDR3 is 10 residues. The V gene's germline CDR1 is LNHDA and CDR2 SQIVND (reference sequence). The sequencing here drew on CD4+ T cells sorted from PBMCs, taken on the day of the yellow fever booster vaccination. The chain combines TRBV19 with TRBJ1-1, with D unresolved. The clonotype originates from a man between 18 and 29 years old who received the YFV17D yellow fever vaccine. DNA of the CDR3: TGTGCCAGTGGGAACACTGAAGCTTTCTTT. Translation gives CASGNTEAFF. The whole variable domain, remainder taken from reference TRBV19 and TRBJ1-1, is DGGITQSPKYLFRKEGQNVTLSCEQNLNHDAMYWYRQDPGQGLRLIYYSQIVNDFQKGDIAEGYSVSREKKESFPLTVTSAQKNPTAFYLCASGNTEAFFGQGTRLTVV.